Below are 27 T cell receptor beta chains sequenced from a single sample in a study of neurological immune-mediated disorders. MiXCR was run by TCRdb on the 5' RACE reads, yielding one entry per CDR3 protein. There are roughly 60,000 distinct CDR3 sequences in the sample; 2% to 2.5% occur only once, and about 2.9% lies in the top ten. Sequenced input: PBMCs. Receptors originate from a man in his forties or fifties with multiple sclerosis.

The sample holds many counts of this clonotype. The V call is TRBV6-6, the J call TRBJ2-7; D gene unclear. CDR3 length: 12 amino acids. CDR1 is MNHNY and CDR2 is SVGAGI in the germline V gene (reference sequence). Trimming removed 5 bases from V and 4 bases from J, with 9 bases in between. CDR3 sequence (DNA): TGTGCCAGCAGTGCGAATGCTTACGAGCAGTACTTC. Translating gives CASSANAYEQYF.

This clonotype was found many times. This chain joins TRBV6-5 and TRBJ1-1; D possibly corresponds to TRBD1 (6 bases). Trimming left V 5 bases short and J 1 base short, with 26 bases between. Germline V gives CDR1 MNHEY, CDR2 SVGAGI. This CDR3 spans 19 amino acids. The CDR3 protein is CASSRTVQILTAGNTEAFF. Here the CDR3 DNA reads TGTGCCAGCAGTCGGACAGTACAGATCCTAACGGCGGGGAACACTGAAGCTTTCTTT.

This clonotype has a count of ten or more. The chain carries TRBV9 and TRBJ2-5; unclear D gene. CDR1 and CDR2 (germline): SGDLS, YYNGEE. V was trimmed by 4 bases and J by 2 bases, leaving 12 bases between them. CDR3 size: 14 residues. This CDR3 is CASSPGQAQETQYF. The CDR3, as DNA: TGTGCCAGCAGCCCCGGGCAGGCGCAAGAGACCCAGTACTTC. The full variable domain, with the rest looked up from reference TRBV9 and TRBJ2-5, is DSGVTQTPKHLITATGQRVTLRCSPRSGDLSVYWYQQSLDQGLQFLIQYYNGEERAKGNILERFSAQQFPDLHSELNLSSLELGDSALYFCASSPGQAQETQYFGPGTRLLVL.

This clonotype was recorded many times. For the CDR3, the DNA is TGTGCCAGCAGCTTAGGGTCTCTTTCACCCCTCCACTTT. Translating it yields CASSLGSLSPLHF. This chain joins TRBV7-3 and TRBJ1-6; D remains unclear. Germline V CDR1 and CDR2: SGHTA, FQGTGA. This CDR3 region has 13 residues. Trimming took 2 bases from V and 9 from J, leaving 8 bases between them.

This clonotype was found many times. The chain combines TRBV18 with TRBJ2-3; no firm D call. Germline values: CDR1 KGHSH, CDR2 LQKENI. V was clipped by 3 bases and J by 7 bases, with 14 bases between them. CDR3 length equals 14 residues. The CDR3: CASSPSSLSYTQYF. The CDR3 DNA sequence: TGTGCCAGCTCACCGTCGTCACTCTCGTATACGCAGTATTTT.

This clonotype has ten or more counts. In DNA, the CDR3 is TGCAGTGCTAGAGATTTTGGGACAGGGGAAAGCGGGGAGCTGTTTTTT. This gives the protein CSARDFGTGESGELFF. The chain combines TRBV20-1 with TRBJ2-2; 10 nucleotides line up with TRBD1. The V and J ends lost 0 bases and 7 bases, in that order; junction bases with no gene match: 8. The CDR3 contains 16 residues. Looked up from germline, CDR1 is DFQATT and CDR2 is SNEGSKA (reference sequence).

This clonotype occurred many times. The J gene is TRBJ1-6, the V gene TRBV7-2; D unresolved. V dropped 1 base and J dropped 6 bases, with 13 bases sitting between them. The CDR3 is 16 amino acids. Germline CDR1 reads SGHTA; CDR2 reads FQGNSA. The DNA of the CDR3 is TGTGCCAGCAGCTTAGGTGGAGGGTCTGGTAATTCACCCCTCCACTTT. Translating gives CASSLGGGSGNSPLHF.

This clonotype has a count of ten or more. The chain joins TRBV20-1 to TRBJ2-1, with TRBD2 matching 12 bases. The CDR3 loop spans 13 amino acids. V lost 6 bases and J lost 7; bases outside the gene matches: 4. Germline CDR1 DFQATT, CDR2 SNEGSKA (reference sequence). This chain's CDR3 is CSAASGGGNEQFF. The CDR3 bases are TGCAGTGCAGCTAGCGGGGGGGGGAATGAGCAGTTCTTC.

This clonotype occurred many times. The chain joins TRBV7-8 to TRBJ1-1; tentative D call: TRBD1 (6 bases). Germline values: CDR1 SGHVS, CDR2 FQNEAQ. CDR3 length: 13 amino acids. V gave up 1 base and J gave up 8 bases, with 11 bases separating them. For the CDR3, the DNA is TGTGCCAGCAGCTTAGTACACCAGGGGGAAGCTTTCTTT. This encodes CASSLVHQGEAFF. The full variable domain, rest sourced from reference TRBV7-8 and TRBJ1-1, is GAGVSQSPRYKVAKRGQDVALRCDPISGHVSLFWYQQALGQGPEFLTYFQNEAQLDKSGLPSDRFFAERPEGSVSTLKIQRTQQEDSAVYLCASSLVHQGEAFFGQGTRLTVV.

The sample holds many counts of this clonotype. The chain links TRBV9 to TRBJ2-3; TRBD2 matches at 10 bases. The CDR3 sequence is 15 residues long. Germline trimming cut 4 bases from V and 5 bases from J; bases unmatched to any gene: 7. The germline CDR1 and CDR2 sequences are SGDLS and YYNGEE. The CDR3 DNA reads as TGTGCCAGCAGCAAACAGCGGGGGGGCTTAGATACGCAGTATTTT. Translating gives CASSKQRGGLDTQYF.

This clonotype was seen many times. The V call is TRBV5-1, the J call TRBJ2-1; D gene unclear. The ends were cut back, 5 bases at V and 0 bases at J, with 9 bases in the middle. This CDR3 is built from 14 residues. Germline lookup yields CDR1 SGHRS and CDR2 YFSETQ. CDR3: CASRATLSYNEQFF. In nucleotides, the CDR3 is TGCGCCAGCAGAGCCACTCTCTCCTACAATGAGCAGTTCTTC.

This sequence joins TRBV7-2 and TRBJ1-1, with no clear D. The V end was cut by 2 bases, the J end by 3 bases, with 16 bases between. The length of the CDR3 is 16 residues. Per germline, CDR1 SGHTA and CDR2 FQGNSA. The CDR3 protein is CASSLSQLEMYTEAFF. The DNA for the CDR3 is TGTGCCAGCAGCTTAAGTCAGCTCGAGATGTACACTGAAGCTTTCTTT.

This clonotype was observed at least ten times. The chain combines TRBV18 with TRBJ2-1; 9 bases line up with TRBD1. The length of the CDR3 is 15 residues. Germline V gives CDR1 KGHSH, CDR2 LQKENI. With V trimmed by 3 bases and J by 7 bases, 7 bases remained unmatched. This CDR3 reads CASSPRDRVGNEQFF. The DNA for the CDR3 is TGTGCCAGCTCACCTCGGGACAGGGTGGGGAATGAGCAGTTCTTC.

The table lists this clonotype with many counts. This chain connects TRBV7-3 to TRBJ1-1, with TRBD1 matching 8 bases. The CDR3 runs to 13 residues. Germline assignment: CDR1 SGHTA and CDR2 FQGTGA. The ends lost 5 bases at V and 8 bases at J; junction bases unmatched: 7. CDR3 bases: TGTGCCAGCAGCACCACAGACAGGGGCGAAGCTTTCTTT. It yields the protein CASSTTDRGEAFF.

At least ten counts were recorded for this clonotype. The rearrangement uses TRBV12-3 or TRBV12-4 and TRBJ1-4; tentative D call: TRBD1 (6 bases). This CDR3 has 14 residues. V was cut by 3 bases and J by 8 bases, with 13 bases left in between. CDR3 region: CASSLDRRGEKLFF. CDR3 nucleotide sequence: TGTGCCAGCAGTTTGGACAGACGTGGGGAAAAACTGTTTTTT.

There are many counts of this clonotype. The chain has TRBV20-1 and TRBJ2-1; 10 positions match TRBD2. CDR1 and CDR2 (germline): DFQATT, SNEGSKA (reference sequence). With V trimmed by 3 bases and J by 7 bases, 9 bases remained unmatched. The CDR3 spans 15 residues. CDR3 in DNA: TGCAGTGCTAGTCATAGCGGGGGGAAGATGAATGAGCAGTTCTTC. Protein: CSASHSGGKMNEQFF.

This clonotype was seen many times. The chain couples TRBV7-3 to TRBJ2-3; TRBD1 matches at 9 bases. The trim removed 5 bases at V and 4 bases at J, leaving 13 bases unmatched. Germline CDR1 is SGHTA and CDR2 is FQGTGA. The CDR3 has 17 amino acids. As DNA, the CDR3 is TGTGCCAGCAGCAGTCAGCCCCCCGGGACAGGGTCAGATACGCAGTATTTT. It encodes CASSSQPPGTGSDTQYF. Complete variable domain (other parts from reference TRBV7-3 and TRBJ2-3): GAGVSQTPSNKVTEKGKYVELRCDPISGHTALYWYRQSLGQGPEFLIYFQGTGAADDSGLPNDRFFAVRPEGSVSTLKIQRTERGDSAVYLCASSSQPPGTGSDTQYFGPGTRLTVL.

This clonotype was counted ten times or more. This chain uses TRBV18 with TRBJ2-1; 12 bases agree with TRBD2. J gave up 3 bases and V 5 bases, and 2 bases lay outside the gene matches. The CDR3 length is 15 residues. The V gene's germline CDR1 is KGHSH and CDR2 LQKENI. The CDR3 region is CASSELAGGYNEQFF. CDR3 bases: TGTGCCAGCTCAGAACTAGCGGGGGGCTACAATGAGCAGTTCTTC.

A few counts support this clonotype. The V gene is TRBV21-1, the J gene TRBJ1-2; whether TRBD1, the table's D call, matches the DNA was not checked. TRBV21-1 is classified as a pseudogene. CDR3 length: 17 amino acids. Here the CDR3 reads CASSNITGTGGFNGYTF. The CDR3 nucleotides are TGTGCCAGCAGCAATATTACCGGGACAGGGGGTTTTAATGGCTACACCTTC.

This clonotype was counted ten times or more. The rearrangement links TRBV12-3 or TRBV12-4 to TRBJ1-2; weak D call: TRBD1 (5 bases). The CDR3 sequence is 13 residues long. Trimming took 3 bases from V and 3 from J, leaving 8 bases between them. The CDR3 sequence: CASSFLGDYGYTF. Written as DNA, the CDR3 is TGTGCCAGCAGTTTTCTGGGGGACTATGGCTACACCTTC.

This clonotype was seen repeatedly, ten times or more. The genes are TRBV2 and TRBJ2-5, with D possibly called TRBD1 or TRBD2 (5 bases each). The germline V gene encodes CDR1 SNHLY and CDR2 FYNNEI. Trimming removed 4 bases from V and 5 bases from J, with 11 bases in between. The CDR3 contains 13 residues. DNA of the CDR3: TGTGCCAGCAGTGGGGCCGGGACCGAGACCCAGTACTTC. Its protein product is CASSGAGTETQYF.

This clonotype was detected ten times or more. The V gene is TRBV10-2, the J gene TRBJ1-5; no clear D gene. V dropped 2 bases and J dropped 1 base, with 6 bases sitting between them. The CDR3 has 14 amino acids. The germline gives CDR1 WSHSY, CDR2 SAAADI. The CDR3 nucleotides read TGCGCCAGCAGTGAGACCGGAAGCAATCAGCCCCAGCATTTT. As protein: CASSETGSNQPQHF.

Ten or more counts support this clonotype. The V call is TRBV10-2, the J call TRBJ2-5; no clear D. The germline V and J ends were trimmed by 4 bases and 4 bases, with 4 bases remaining between them. The CDR3 runs to 11 residues. Germline loops: CDR1 WSHSY, CDR2 SAAADI. This chain's CDR3 is CASSAVETQYF. The CDR3 DNA reads as TGCGCCAGCAGTGCGGTAGAGACCCAGTACTTC.

This clonotype was observed at least ten times. The chain combines TRBV6-1 with TRBJ2-5; TRBD2 is a possible D gene (7 bases). Trimming removed 3 bases from V and 4 bases from J, with 12 bases in between. This CDR3 comprises 14 residues. Germline CDR1 is MNHNS and CDR2 is SASEGT. The DNA of the CDR3 is TGTGCCAGCAGTGAGGTGGGGGGGCTAGAGACCCAGTACTTC. This encodes CASSEVGGLETQYF.

There are many counts of this clonotype. CDR3 coding DNA: TGCGCCAGCAGCTTGGCTGGGGGCCGTACTGAAGCTTTCTTT. Its translation: CASSLAGGRTEAFF. The chain couples TRBV5-1 to TRBJ1-1, with D possibly TRBD1 on 6 matching bases. This CDR3 region has 14 residues. Germline assignment: CDR1 SGHRS and CDR2 YFSETQ. V was shortened by 0 bases and J by 5 bases, with 11 bases between the two germline ends.

This clonotype was observed many times. This rearrangement joins TRBV6-6 to TRBJ2-5; perhaps TRBD1 as D (5 bases). This CDR3 is 15 amino acids long. Trimming stripped 3 bases from V and 5 bases from J, with 16 bases between. In germline, CDR1 is MNHNY, CDR2 SVGAGI (reference sequence). Here the CDR3 reads CASSYISGILETQYF. CDR3 nucleotide sequence: TGTGCCAGCAGTTATATTTCAGGGATTTTGGAGACCCAGTACTTC.

This clonotype has ten or more counts. The chain has TRBV7-2 and TRBJ1-6, with a tentative D call TRBD1 (5 bases). The germline V and J ends were trimmed by 4 bases and 14 bases, with 15 bases remaining between them. The V gene's germline CDR1 is SGHTA and CDR2 FQGNSA. CDR3 length: 13 residues. The CDR3 is CASSSTGGDTLHF. DNA for the CDR3: TGTGCCAGCAGCTCTACCGGGGGAGATACCCTCCACTTT.